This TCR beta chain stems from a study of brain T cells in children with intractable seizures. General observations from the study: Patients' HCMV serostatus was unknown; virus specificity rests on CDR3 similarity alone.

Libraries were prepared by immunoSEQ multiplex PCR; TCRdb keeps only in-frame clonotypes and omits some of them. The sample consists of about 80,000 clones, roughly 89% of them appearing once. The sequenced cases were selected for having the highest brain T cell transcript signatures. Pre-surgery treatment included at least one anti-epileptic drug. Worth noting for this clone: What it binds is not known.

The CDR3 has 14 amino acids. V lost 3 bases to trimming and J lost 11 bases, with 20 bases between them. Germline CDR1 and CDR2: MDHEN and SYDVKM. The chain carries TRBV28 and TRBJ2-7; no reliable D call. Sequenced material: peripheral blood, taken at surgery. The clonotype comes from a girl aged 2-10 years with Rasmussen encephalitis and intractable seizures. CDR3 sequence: CASSFLLLRDIKYF. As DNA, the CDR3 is TGTGCCAGCAGTTTTTTGTTATTGCGAGATATCAAGTACTTC.